The sequence of this T cell receptor beta chain was determined in a study of shared clonotypes between healthy human individuals. The CDR3 extends over 15 amino acids. The germline V gene has CDR1 MRHNA and CDR2 SNTAGT. J was trimmed by 5 bases and V by 3 bases; bases with no gene match: 10. Running of the assay took place at deep level. Sequencing was performed on unsorted PBMC DNA using ten immunoSEQ deep assay plates. Assay used: immunoSEQ multiplex PCR; TCRdb lists only in-frame clones, some missing. The sample lists approximately 480,000 clones; about 75% were seen once. This clone has a count of ten or more.

The receptor was derived from a woman aged 40-49 years in good health. Some clones in this sample may be carry-over from other donors' samples. What was sequenced was PBMCs. The chain recombines TRBV6-4 with TRBJ2-7; 7 nucleotides agree with TRBD2. CDR3 region: CASSDALDGRNEQYF. CDR3 nucleotide sequence: TGTGCCAGCAGTGATGCCCTAGACGGGAGGAACGAGCAGTACTTC.